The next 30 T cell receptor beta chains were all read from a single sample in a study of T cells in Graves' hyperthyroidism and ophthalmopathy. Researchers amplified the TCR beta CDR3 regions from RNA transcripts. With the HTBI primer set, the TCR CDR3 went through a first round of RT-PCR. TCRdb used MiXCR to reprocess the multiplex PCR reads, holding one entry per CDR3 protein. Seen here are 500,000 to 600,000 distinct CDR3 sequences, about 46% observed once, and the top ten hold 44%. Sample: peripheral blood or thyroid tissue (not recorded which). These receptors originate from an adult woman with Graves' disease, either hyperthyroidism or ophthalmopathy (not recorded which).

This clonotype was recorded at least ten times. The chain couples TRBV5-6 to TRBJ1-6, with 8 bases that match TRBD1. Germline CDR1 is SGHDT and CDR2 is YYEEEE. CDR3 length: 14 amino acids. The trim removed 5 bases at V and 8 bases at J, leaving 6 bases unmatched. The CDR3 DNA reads TGTGCCAGCAGTTCGGACAGGGTATATTCACCCCTCCACTTT. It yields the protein CASSSDRVYSPLHF.

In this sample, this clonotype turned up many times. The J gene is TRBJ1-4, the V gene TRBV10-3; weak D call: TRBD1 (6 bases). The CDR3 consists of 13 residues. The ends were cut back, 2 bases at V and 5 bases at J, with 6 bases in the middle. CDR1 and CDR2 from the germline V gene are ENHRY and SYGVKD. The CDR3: CAISEQGNEKLFF. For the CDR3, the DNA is TGTGCCATCAGTGAGCAGGGGAATGAAAAACTGTTTTTT.

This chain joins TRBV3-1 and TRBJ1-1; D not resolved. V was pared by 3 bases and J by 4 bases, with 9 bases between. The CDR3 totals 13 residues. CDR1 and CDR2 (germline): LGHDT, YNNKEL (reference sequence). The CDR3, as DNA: TGTGCCAGCAGCCAGCGACGGACCACTGAAGCTTTCTTT. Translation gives CASSQRRTTEAFF.

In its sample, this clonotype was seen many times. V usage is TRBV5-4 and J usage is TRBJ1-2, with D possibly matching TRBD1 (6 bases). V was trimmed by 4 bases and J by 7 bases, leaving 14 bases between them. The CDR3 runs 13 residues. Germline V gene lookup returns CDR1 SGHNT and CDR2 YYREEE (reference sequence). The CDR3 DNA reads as TGTGCCAGCAGCACCGACGACAGGTCTGGCTACACCTTC. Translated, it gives CASSTDDRSGYTF.

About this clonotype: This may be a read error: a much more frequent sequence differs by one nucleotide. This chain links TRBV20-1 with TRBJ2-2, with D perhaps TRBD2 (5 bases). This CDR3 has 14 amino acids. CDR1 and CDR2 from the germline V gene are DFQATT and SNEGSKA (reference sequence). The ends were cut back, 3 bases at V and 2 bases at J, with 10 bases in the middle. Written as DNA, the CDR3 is TGCAGTGCTAGCTGGGAGTACAACACCGGGGAGCTGTTTTTT. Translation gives CSASWEYNTGELFF.

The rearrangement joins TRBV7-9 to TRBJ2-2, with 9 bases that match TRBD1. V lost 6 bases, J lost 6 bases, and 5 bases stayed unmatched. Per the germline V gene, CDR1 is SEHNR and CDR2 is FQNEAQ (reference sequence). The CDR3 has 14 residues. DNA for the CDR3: TGTGCCAGCAGTTTTCGACAGGGGGCCGGGGAGCTGTTTTTT. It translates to CASSFRQGAGELFF.

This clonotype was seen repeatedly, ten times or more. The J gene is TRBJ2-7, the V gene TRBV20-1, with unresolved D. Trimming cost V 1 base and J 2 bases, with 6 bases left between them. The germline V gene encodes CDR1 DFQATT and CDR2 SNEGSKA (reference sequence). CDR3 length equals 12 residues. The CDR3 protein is CSARAGTYEQYF. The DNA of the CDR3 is TGCAGTGCTAGAGCCGGAACCTACGAGCAGTACTTC.

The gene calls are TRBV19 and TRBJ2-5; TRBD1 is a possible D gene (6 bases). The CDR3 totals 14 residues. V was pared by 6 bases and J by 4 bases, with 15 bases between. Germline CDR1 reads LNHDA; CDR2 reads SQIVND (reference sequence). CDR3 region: CASSTGTTTETQYF. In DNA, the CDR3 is TGTGCCAGTAGCACCGGGACAACAACAGAGACCCAGTACTTC.

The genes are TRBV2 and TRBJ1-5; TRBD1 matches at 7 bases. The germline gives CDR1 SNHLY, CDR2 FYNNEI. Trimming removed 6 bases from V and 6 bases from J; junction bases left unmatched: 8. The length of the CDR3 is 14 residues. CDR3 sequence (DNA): TGTGCCAGCAGGAGGGGGCTAGAGGGTCAGCCCCAGCATTTT. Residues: CASRRGLEGQPQHF.

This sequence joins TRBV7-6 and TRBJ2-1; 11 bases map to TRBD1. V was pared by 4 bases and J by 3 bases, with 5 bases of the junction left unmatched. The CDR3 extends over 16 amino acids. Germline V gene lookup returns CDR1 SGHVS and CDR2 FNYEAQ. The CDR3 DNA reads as TGTGCCAGCAGCTCTGGACAGGGGGCGGGCTACAATGAGCAGTTCTTC. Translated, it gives CASSSGQGAGYNEQFF.

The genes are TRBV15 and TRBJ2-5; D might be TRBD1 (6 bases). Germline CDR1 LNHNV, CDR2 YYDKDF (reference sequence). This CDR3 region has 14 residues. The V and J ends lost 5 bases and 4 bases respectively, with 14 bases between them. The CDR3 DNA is TGTGCCACCAGCGTCCGTGGGGGCGGAGAGACCCAGTACTTC. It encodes CATSVRGGGETQYF.

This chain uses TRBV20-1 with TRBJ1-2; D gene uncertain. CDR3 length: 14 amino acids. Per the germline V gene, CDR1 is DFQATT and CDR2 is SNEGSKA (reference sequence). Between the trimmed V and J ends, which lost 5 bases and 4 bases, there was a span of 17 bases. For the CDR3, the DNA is TGCAGTGCTCTGGACGGGAGTTTCACCTATGGCTACACCTTC. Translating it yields CSALDGSFTYGYTF.

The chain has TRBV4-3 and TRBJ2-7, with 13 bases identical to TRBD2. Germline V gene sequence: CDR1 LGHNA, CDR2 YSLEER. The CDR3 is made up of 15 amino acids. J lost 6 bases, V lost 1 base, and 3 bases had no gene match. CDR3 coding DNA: TGCGCCAGCAGCCAAGGGACTAGCGGGAGCTCCGAGCAGTACTTC. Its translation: CASSQGTSGSSEQYF.

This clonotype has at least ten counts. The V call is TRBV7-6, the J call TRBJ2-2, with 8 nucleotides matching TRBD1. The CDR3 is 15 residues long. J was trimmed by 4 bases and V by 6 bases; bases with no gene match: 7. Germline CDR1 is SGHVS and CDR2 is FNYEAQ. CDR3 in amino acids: CASRLGQVGTGELFF. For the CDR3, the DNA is TGTGCCAGCAGATTGGGACAGGTTGGCACCGGGGAGCTGTTTTTT.

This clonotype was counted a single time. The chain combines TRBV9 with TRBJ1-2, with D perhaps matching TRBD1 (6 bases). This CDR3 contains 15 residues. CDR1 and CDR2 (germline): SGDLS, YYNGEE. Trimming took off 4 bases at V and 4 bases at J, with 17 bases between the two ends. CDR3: CASSTIVATGYGYTF. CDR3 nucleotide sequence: TGTGCCAGCAGCACTATAGTTGCGACAGGCTATGGCTACACCTTC.

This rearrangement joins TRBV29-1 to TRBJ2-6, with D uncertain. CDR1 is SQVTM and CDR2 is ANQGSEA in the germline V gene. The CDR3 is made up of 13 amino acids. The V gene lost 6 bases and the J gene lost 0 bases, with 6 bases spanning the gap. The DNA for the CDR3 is TGCAGCGTGAAGAGCTCTGGGGCCAACGTCCTGACTTTC. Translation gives CSVKSSGANVLTF.

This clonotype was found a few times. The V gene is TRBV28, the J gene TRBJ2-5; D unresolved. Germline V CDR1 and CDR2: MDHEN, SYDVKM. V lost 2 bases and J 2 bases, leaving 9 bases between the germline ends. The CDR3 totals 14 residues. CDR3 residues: CASSLGIRQETQYF. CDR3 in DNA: TGTGCCAGCAGTTTAGGGATTAGACAAGAGACCCAGTACTTC.

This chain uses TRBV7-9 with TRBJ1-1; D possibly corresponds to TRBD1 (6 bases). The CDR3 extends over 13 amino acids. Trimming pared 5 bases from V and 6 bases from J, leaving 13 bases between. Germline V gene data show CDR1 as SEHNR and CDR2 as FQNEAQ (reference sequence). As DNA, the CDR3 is TGTGCCAGCAGCCCTCTAGGGGGGCCTGAAGCTTTCTTT. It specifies CASSPLGGPEAFF. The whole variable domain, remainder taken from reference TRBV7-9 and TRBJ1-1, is DTGVSQNPRHKITKRGQNVTFRCDPISEHNRLYWYRQTLGQGPEFLTYFQNEAQLEKSRLLSDRFSAERPKGSFSTLEIQRTEQGDSAMYLCASSPLGGPEAFFGQGTRLTVV.

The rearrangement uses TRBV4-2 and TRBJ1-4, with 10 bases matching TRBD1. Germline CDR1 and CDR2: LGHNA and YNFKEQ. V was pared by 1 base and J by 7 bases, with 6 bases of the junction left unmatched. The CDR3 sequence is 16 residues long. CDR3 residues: CASSQAKGQGIEKLFF. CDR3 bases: TGTGCCAGCAGCCAAGCGAAGGGACAGGGGATTGAAAAACTGTTTTTT.

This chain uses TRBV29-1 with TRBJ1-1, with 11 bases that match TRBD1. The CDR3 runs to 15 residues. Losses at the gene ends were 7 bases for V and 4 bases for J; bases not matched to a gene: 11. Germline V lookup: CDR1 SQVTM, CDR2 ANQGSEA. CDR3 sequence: CSAGQGAYDSTEAFF. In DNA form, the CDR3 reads TGCAGCGCTGGACAGGGGGCGTATGATAGCACTGAAGCTTTCTTT.

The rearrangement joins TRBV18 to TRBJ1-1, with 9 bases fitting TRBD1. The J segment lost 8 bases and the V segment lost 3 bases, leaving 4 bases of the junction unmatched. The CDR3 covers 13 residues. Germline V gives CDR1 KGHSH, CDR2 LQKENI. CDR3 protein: CASSPRGQGEAFF. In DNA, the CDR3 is TGTGCCAGCTCACCGCGGGGACAGGGAGAAGCTTTCTTT.

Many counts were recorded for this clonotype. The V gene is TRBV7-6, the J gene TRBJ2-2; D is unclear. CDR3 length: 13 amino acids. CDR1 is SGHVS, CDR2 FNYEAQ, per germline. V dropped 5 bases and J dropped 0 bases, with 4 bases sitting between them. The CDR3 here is CASSGSNTGELFF. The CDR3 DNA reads TGTGCCAGCAGCGGGTCGAACACCGGGGAGCTGTTTTTT.

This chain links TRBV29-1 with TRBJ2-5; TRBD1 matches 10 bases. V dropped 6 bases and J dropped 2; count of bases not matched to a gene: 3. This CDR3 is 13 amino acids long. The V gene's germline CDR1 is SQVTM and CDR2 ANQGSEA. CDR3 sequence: CSVTGGGQETQYF. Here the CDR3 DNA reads TGCAGCGTGACAGGGGGCGGACAAGAGACCCAGTACTTC.

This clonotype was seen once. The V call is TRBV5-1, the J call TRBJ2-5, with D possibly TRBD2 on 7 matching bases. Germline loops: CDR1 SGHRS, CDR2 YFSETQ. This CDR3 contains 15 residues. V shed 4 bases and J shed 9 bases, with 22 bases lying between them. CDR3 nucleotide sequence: TGCGCCAGCAGCGAGGGAGGGACAACTAATCAGCCCCAGTACTTC. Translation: CASSEGGTTNQPQYF.

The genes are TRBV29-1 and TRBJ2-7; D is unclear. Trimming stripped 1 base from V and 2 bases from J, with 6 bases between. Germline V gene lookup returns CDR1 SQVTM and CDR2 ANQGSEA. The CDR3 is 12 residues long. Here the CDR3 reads CSVEGVAYEQYF. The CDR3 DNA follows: TGCAGCGTTGAAGGGGTGGCCTACGAGCAGTACTTC.

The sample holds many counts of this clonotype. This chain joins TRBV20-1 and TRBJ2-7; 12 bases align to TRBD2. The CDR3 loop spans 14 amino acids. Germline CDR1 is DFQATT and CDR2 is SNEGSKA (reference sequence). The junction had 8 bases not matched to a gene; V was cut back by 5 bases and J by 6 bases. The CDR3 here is CSAPTSGSMAEQYF. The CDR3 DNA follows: TGCAGTGCTCCGACTAGCGGGAGCATGGCCGAGCAGTACTTC.

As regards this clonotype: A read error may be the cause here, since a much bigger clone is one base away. CDR3 nucleotide sequence: TGTGCCAGCAGGAGGAATTTGGACTCTGGAAACACCATATATTTT. Encoded protein: CASRRNLDSGNTIYF. The rearrangement links TRBV12-3 or TRBV12-4 to TRBJ1-3; the D is unclear. V lost 6 bases and J 0 bases, leaving 12 bases between the germline ends. This CDR3 comprises 15 residues.

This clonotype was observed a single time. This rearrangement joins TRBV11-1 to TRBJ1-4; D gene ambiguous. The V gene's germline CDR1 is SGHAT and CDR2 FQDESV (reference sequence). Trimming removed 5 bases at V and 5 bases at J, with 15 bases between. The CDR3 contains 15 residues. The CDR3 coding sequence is TGTGCCAGCAGCCTTCGACATGACCCGAATGAAAAACTGTTTTTT. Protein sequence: CASSLRHDPNEKLFF.

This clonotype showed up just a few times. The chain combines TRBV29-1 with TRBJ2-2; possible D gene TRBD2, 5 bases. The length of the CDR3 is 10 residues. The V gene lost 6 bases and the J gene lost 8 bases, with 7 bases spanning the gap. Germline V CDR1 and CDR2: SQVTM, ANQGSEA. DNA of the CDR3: TGCAGCGTCGGGGTGGGGGAGCTGTTTTTT. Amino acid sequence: CSVGVGELFF.

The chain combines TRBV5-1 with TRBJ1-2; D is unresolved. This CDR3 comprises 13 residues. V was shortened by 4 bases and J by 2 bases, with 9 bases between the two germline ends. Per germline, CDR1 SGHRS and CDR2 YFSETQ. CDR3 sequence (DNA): TGCGCCAGCAGCCGGAGTTTAAACTATGGCTACACCTTC. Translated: CASSRSLNYGYTF. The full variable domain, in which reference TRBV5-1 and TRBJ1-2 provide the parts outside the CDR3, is KAGVTQTPRYLIKTRGQQVTLSCSPISGHRSVSWYQQTPGQGLQFLFEYFSETQRNKGNFPGRFSGRQFSNSRSEMNVSTLELGDSALYLCASSRSLNYGYTFGSGTRLTVV.